The present TCR beta chain was sequenced within a study of blood T cells in healthy people across ages. Study-wide results and limits: Those diversity estimates obtained from one million T cells were thought to be underestimates.

The authors ran a second PCR of roughly 6 to 12 cycles using a sample-barcoded 5' primer and a J-beta primer mix. Each CDR3 protein gets one entry after TCRdb re-called the 5' RACE reads with MiXCR. Here the sample spans approximately 900,000 distinct CDR3 sequences, about 28% being singletons. Turning to this clonotype: Antigen unknown.

Germline lookup yields CDR1 SGDLS and CDR2 YYNGEE. This CDR3 contains 16 residues. The ends lost 3 bases at V and 8 bases at J; junction bases unmatched: 14. The same data also contributed to another study, on T cells of mothers and their children.

This TCR was recovered from a middle-aged woman in good health. The chain recombines TRBV9 with TRBJ2-1, with 7 bases aligning to TRBD2. Sequenced input: blood. CDR3 nucleotides: TGTGCCAGCAGCGACCGACTAGCTCGGGTTCAAGATGAGCAGTTCTTC. This encodes CASSDRLARVQDEQFF. The full variable domain, completed using reference TRBV9 and TRBJ2-1, is DSGVTQTPKHLITATGQRVTLRCSPRSGDLSVYWYQQSLDQGLQFLIQYYNGEERAKGNILERFSAQQFPDLHSELNLSSLELGDSALYFCASSDRLARVQDEQFFGPGTRLTVL.